The 31 T cell receptor beta chains below all came from one sample that was sequenced in a study of blood T cells in healthy people across ages. Together with a sample-barcoded 5' primer, a J-beta primer mix was included in a second PCR lasting about 7 to 11 cycles. TCRdb itself ran the 5' RACE reads through MiXCR, one entry per CDR3 protein. The sample lists fewer than 800,000 distinct CDR3 sequences, 21% occurring once. Specimen: blood. Every receptor here comes from a man between 65 and 80 years old in good health.

This clonotype was counted at least ten times. The rearrangement joins TRBV20-1 to TRBJ2-5; 10 bases match TRBD2. The V and J ends lost 5 bases and 5 bases, in that order; junction bases with no gene match: 17. The CDR3 has 17 amino acids. Germline V gives CDR1 DFQATT, CDR2 SNEGSKA (reference sequence). CDR3 amino acids: CSAYDVVAGGRSETQYF. CDR3 DNA sequence: TGCAGTGCTTATGATGTAGTAGCGGGAGGAAGGTCTGAGACCCAGTACTTC.

The V gene is TRBV12-3 or TRBV12-4, the J gene TRBJ2-4; either TRBD1 or TRBD2 may supply D (5 bases each). The CDR3 is made up of 15 amino acids. The germline V and J ends were trimmed by 5 bases and 6 bases, with 17 bases remaining between them. The CDR3 nucleotides read TGTGCCAGCAGTCTTGCCAGGGAGCATGTAAACATTCAGTACTTC. Translating it yields CASSLAREHVNIQYF.

This clonotype has only a few counts. The rearrangement joins TRBV18 to TRBJ2-7; unclear D gene. Trimming left V 3 bases short and J 6 bases short, with 9 bases between. CDR3 length equals 12 residues. The V gene's germline CDR1 is KGHSH and CDR2 LQKENI. The CDR3 region has the DNA TGTGCCAGCTCACCGCAGGTTGGCGAGCAGTACTTC. The encoded protein is CASSPQVGEQYF. The whole variable domain, filled in from reference TRBV18 and TRBJ2-7, reads NAGVMQNPRHLVRRRGQEARLRCSPMKGHSHVYWYRQLPEEGLKFMVYLQKENIIDESGMPKERFSAEFPKEGPSILRIQQVVRGDSAAYFCASSPQVGEQYFGPGTRLTVT.

A word on this clonotype: Relative to the germline gene, one junction end is altered; a read error may explain this. The chain employs TRBV5-6 and TRBJ1-1, with D hard to call. The CDR3 is made up of 19 amino acids. Germline V lookup: CDR1 SGHDT, CDR2 YYEEEE. The chain's CDR3 is CASENGDLGISGLNTEAVF. Written as DNA, the CDR3 is TGTGCCAGCGAAAACGGAGATCTCGGGATCTCGGGATTGAACACTGAAGCTGTCTTT. The full variable domain, rest sourced from reference TRBV5-6 and TRBJ1-1, is DAGVTQSPTHLIKTRGQQVTLRCSPKSGHDTVSWYQQALGQGPQFIFQYYEEEERQRGNFPDRFSGHQFPNYSSELNVNALLLGDSALYLCASENGDLGISGLNTEAVFGQGTRLTVV.

On this clonotype: Mismatch with germline at one junction end may stem from a read error. The chain links TRBV2 to TRBJ2-5; no reliable D call. CDR3 length: 11 residues. Germline V gives CDR1 SNHLY, CDR2 FYNNEI. The CDR3 is CASSLSNEQLF. The CDR3 region has the DNA TGTGCCAGCAGTCTTTCGAATGAGCAGCTCTTC.

This clonotype was detected only a few times. The chain links TRBV24-1 to TRBJ1-4; D remains unclear. V was shortened by 6 bases and J by 2 bases, with 9 bases between the two germline ends. CDR3 length: 14 amino acids. Germline V gene sequence: CDR1 KGHDR, CDR2 SFDVKD. The DNA of the CDR3 is TGTGCCACCAGTTCTGGGCGGACTAATGAAAAACTGTTTTTT. Translating gives CATSSGRTNEKLFF.

This clonotype was counted only a few times. The chain joins TRBV6-4 to TRBJ2-7; D not certain. In germline, CDR1 is MRHNA, CDR2 SNTAGT. This CDR3 comprises 12 residues. V was shortened by 7 bases and J by 7 bases, with 14 bases between the two germline ends. The chain's CDR3 is CASTQNPGEQYF. The CDR3 DNA is TGTGCCAGCACCCAGAACCCTGGGGAGCAGTACTTC.

This clonotype was counted between two and nine times. The chain combines TRBV4-3 with TRBJ2-7, with D hard to call. The CDR3 length is 13 residues. V was shortened by 0 bases and J by 1 base, with 4 bases between the two germline ends. CDR1 is LGHNA, CDR2 YSLEER, per germline. This CDR3 reads CASSQDLSYEQYF. The CDR3, as DNA: TGCGCCAGCAGCCAAGATCTTTCCTACGAGCAGTACTTC.

This clonotype was recorded a few times. The V call is TRBV11-2, the J call TRBJ1-2; 10 positions agree with TRBD1. Per the germline V gene, CDR1 is SGHAT and CDR2 is FQNNGV. Germline trimming cut 5 bases from V and 8 bases from J; bases unmatched to any gene: 8. The CDR3 is made up of 14 amino acids. The CDR3 reads CASSPGQGLGGYTF. As DNA, the CDR3 is TGTGCCAGCAGCCCGGGACAGGGGTTGGGGGGCTACACCTTC.

On this clonotype itself: One end of the junction fails to match germline, which may point to a read error. The chain links TRBV28 to TRBJ1-4; 8 positions match TRBD1. The CDR3 is 16 amino acids. Germline values: CDR1 MDHEN, CDR2 SYDVKM. The CDR3 DNA reads TGTGCCAGCAGTTACGCCGGACAGGGCACTAATGAAAAATTGTTTTTT. Translation: CASSYAGQGTNEKLFF.

This clonotype was seen at least ten times. V gene TRBV29-1 combines with J gene TRBJ2-5; D call uncertain. Germline CDR1 and CDR2: SQVTM and ANQGSEA. V was clipped by 0 bases and J by 10 bases, with 18 bases between them. The length of the CDR3 is 14 residues. The CDR3 bases are TGCAGCGTTGAAGATCTTCACCTAGTATCGGGCCAGTACTTC. Translated, it gives CSVEDLHLVSGQYF.

V usage is TRBV25-1 and J usage is TRBJ2-5; tentative D call: TRBD2 (6 bases). The V gene lost 5 bases and the J gene lost 0 bases, with 13 bases spanning the gap. CDR3 size: 15 residues. The germline gives CDR1 MGHDK, CDR2 SYGVNS. CDR3 sequence (DNA): TGTGCCAGCAGTAAAGCGGGTAATAACCAAGAGACCCAGTACTTC. As protein: CASSKAGNNQETQYF.

This clonotype was observed a few times. CDR3 bases: TGTGCCAGCAGCCCCGTTGGGGCGCAGAACTATGGCTACACCTTC. Amino acids: CASSPVGAQNYGYTF. The rearrangement uses TRBV6-5 and TRBJ1-2; the D gene is possibly TRBD1 (5 bases). Trimming removed 6 bases from V and 2 bases from J, with 16 bases in between. In germline, CDR1 is MNHEY, CDR2 SVGAGI. The CDR3 is made up of 15 amino acids.

The CDR3 region is CASSSGQNANTGELFF. CDR3 nucleotide sequence: TGCGCCAGCAGCTCCGGACAGAACGCGAACACCGGGGAGCTGTTTTTT. The chain has TRBV5-1 and TRBJ2-2; D is perhaps TRBD1 (6 bases). V was cut by 3 bases and J by 0 bases, with 12 bases left in between. The germline V gene has CDR1 SGHRS and CDR2 YFSETQ. This CDR3 is built from 16 residues.

CDR3 protein: CASKPSGDSYNEQFF. The DNA of the CDR3 is TGTGCCAGCAAGCCCAGCGGGGACTCCTACAATGAGCAGTTCTTC. The chain is built from TRBV2 and TRBJ2-1; TRBD2 matches at 7 bases. Germline CDR1 and CDR2: SNHLY and FYNNEI. The CDR3 consists of 15 residues. Trimming cost V 7 bases and J 0 bases; bases outside gene matches: 6.

The chain uses TRBV6-2 or TRBV6-3 and TRBJ1-1, with D perhaps TRBD1 (6 bases). CDR1 MNHEY and CDR2 SVGEGT come from the germline V gene. V shed 2 bases and J shed 0 bases, with 16 bases lying between them. The CDR3 consists of 17 residues. CDR3 sequence: CASSYGRGYLMNTEAFF. The DNA of the CDR3 is TGTGCCAGCAGTTACGGCAGGGGCTACCTCATGAACACTGAAGCTTTCTTT.

This clonotype was detected a few times. This sequence joins TRBV3-1 and TRBJ2-5; 8 nucleotides align to TRBD2. The CDR3 runs to 16 residues. With 4 bases clipped from V and 5 bases from J, the junction kept 12 bases outside the gene matches. Per germline, CDR1 LGHDT and CDR2 YNNKEL (reference sequence). The CDR3 bases are TGTGCCAGCAGCCCAACCCCCAGCGGGAGTCGGGAGACCCAGTACTTC. It is translated as CASSPTPSGSRETQYF.

The chain has TRBV29-1 and TRBJ1-2, with TRBD1 matching over 10 bases. The junction had 7 bases not matched to a gene; V was cut back by 3 bases and J by 6 bases. The CDR3 is 14 residues long. Germline V CDR1 and CDR2: SQVTM, ANQGSEA. CDR3 sequence: CSVDSGTGANGYTF. CDR3 nucleotide sequence: TGCAGCGTTGACAGTGGGACAGGGGCGAATGGCTACACCTTC.

This clonotype has more than one count but fewer than ten. The chain has TRBV5-1 and TRBJ2-5; 10 bases are shared with TRBD2. The J call is doubtful: the DNA matches TRBJ2-7 better. CDR3 length equals 15 residues. CDR1 is SGHRS and CDR2 is YFSETQ in the germline V gene. The CDR3 spells CASSPLAGPTYEQYF. The CDR3 bases are TGCGCCAGCAGCCCACTAGCGGGGCCAACCTACGAGCAGTACTTC.

This clonotype was detected a few times. The chain uses TRBV7-9 and TRBJ2-6, with 11 bases matching TRBD1. This CDR3 region has 19 residues. Germline assignment: CDR1 SEHNR and CDR2 FQNEAQ (reference sequence). Trimming at V came to 2 bases and at J to 0 bases, leaving 6 bases not matched to a gene. The CDR3 sequence: CASSLTRDRGYSGANVLTF. Written as DNA, the CDR3 is TGTGCCAGCAGCTTAACCCGGGACAGGGGGTACTCTGGGGCCAACGTCCTGACTTTC.

Points on this clonotype: The junction differs from germline at one of its ends, possibly a read error. The CDR3 bases are TGCGCCAGCACCAGACAGGGTGGCGAGCAGTACTTC. Protein product: CASTRQGGEQYF. The J gene is TRBJ2-7, the V gene TRBV6-1; 7 bases map to TRBD1. The germline gives CDR1 MNHNS, CDR2 SASEGT. The CDR3 loop spans 12 amino acids.

V and J are TRBV28 and TRBJ2-5; D is unclear. The J call is doubtful: the DNA matches TRBJ2-7 better. Germline V gene data show CDR1 as MDHEN and CDR2 as SYDVKM. This CDR3 is built from 14 residues. CDR3 loop: CASSFSVSSYEQYF. CDR3 nucleotide sequence: TGTGCCAGCAGTTTTAGTGTCAGCAGCTACGAGCAGTACTTC.

This clonotype was found a few times. The chain uses TRBV20-1 and TRBJ2-5, with TRBD1 identical over 10 bases. From germline, CDR1 is DFQATT and CDR2 SNEGSKA (reference sequence). The CDR3 has 13 amino acids. J lost 5 bases, V lost 6 bases, and 6 bases had no gene match. Written as DNA, the CDR3 is TGCAGTGCACGACAGGGGGCTTTGGAGACCCAGTACTTC. Translated: CSARQGALETQYF.

The table lists this clonotype with many counts. V and J are TRBV28 and TRBJ2-4, with 11 bases identical to TRBD2. Germline CDR1 reads MDHEN; CDR2 reads SYDVKM. This CDR3 contains 14 residues. V dropped 4 bases and J dropped 6; count of bases not matched to a gene: 2. This CDR3 is CASSSTSGRNIQYF. DNA for the CDR3: TGTGCCAGCAGTTCCACTAGCGGGAGAAACATTCAGTACTTC.

The chain has TRBV28 and TRBJ2-5; D is unclear. V was cut by 4 bases and J by 4 bases, with 16 bases left in between. Germline V gene data show CDR1 as MDHEN and CDR2 as SYDVKM. The CDR3 is made up of 15 amino acids. The CDR3 DNA reads TGTGCCAGCAGTTCCCCCACAGTGCGTGGAGAGACCCAGTACTTC. Encoded protein: CASSSPTVRGETQYF.

This clonotype has at least ten counts. The chain joins TRBV11-3 to TRBJ2-2, with D perhaps matching TRBD2 (6 bases). V was shortened by 5 bases and J by 6 bases, with 16 bases between the two germline ends. In germline, CDR1 is SGHNT, CDR2 YENEEA. This CDR3 is 15 amino acids long. The CDR3 nucleotides are TGTGCCAGCAGCGTCCGCGGGATCCCCTCCGGGGAGCTGTTTTTT. It translates to CASSVRGIPSGELFF.

This clonotype was counted a few times. The chain links TRBV7-2 to TRBJ1-6; D is unclear. There are 15 residues in the CDR3. The V and J ends lost 5 bases and 8 bases respectively, with 16 bases between them. From germline, CDR1 is SGHTA and CDR2 FQGNSA. CDR3 in DNA: TGTGCCAGCAGCCCTGTGGCAGCCAAACATTCACCCCTCCACTTT. Its protein is CASSPVAAKHSPLHF.

V usage is TRBV29-1 and J usage is TRBJ1-2; D uncertain. The CDR3 runs 14 residues. The germline V gene has CDR1 SQVTM and CDR2 ANQGSEA. The V end was cut by 4 bases, the J end by 1 base, with 13 bases between. Here the CDR3 reads CSVAVNPNNYGYTF. The CDR3 DNA follows: TGCAGCGTTGCGGTCAATCCCAATAACTATGGCTACACCTTC.

The genes are TRBV7-2 and TRBJ1-1; tentatively, D is TRBD1 (5 bases). V shed 5 bases and J shed 5 bases, with 15 bases lying between them. Germline values: CDR1 SGHTA, CDR2 FQGNSA. This CDR3 contains 14 residues. The CDR3 region is CASSPGLRGTEAFF. The CDR3 DNA follows: TGTGCCAGCAGCCCGGGACTGCGGGGGACTGAAGCTTTCTTT.

V and J are TRBV5-1 and TRBJ2-1; the match to TRBD1 covers 8 bases. Germline CDR1 reads SGHRS; CDR2 reads YFSETQ. Trimming took 0 bases from V and 9 from J; bases not matched to a gene: 8. The length of the CDR3 is 15 residues. The CDR3 DNA sequence: TGCGCCAGCAGCTTGGAGCAGGGGGCTCTGGGTGAGCAGTTCTTC. Translating it yields CASSLEQGALGEQFF.

This clonotype was picked up a small number of times. V is TRBV7-3 and J is TRBJ2-7; 7 bases align to TRBD1. Trimming cost V 6 bases and J 2 bases; bases outside gene matches: 7. The CDR3 has 14 amino acids. Germline V CDR1 and CDR2: SGHTA, FQGTGA. CDR3 nucleotide sequence: TGTGCCAGCAGTAGGACCGGGACAGCCTACGAGCAGTACTTC. Its protein is CASSRTGTAYEQYF.